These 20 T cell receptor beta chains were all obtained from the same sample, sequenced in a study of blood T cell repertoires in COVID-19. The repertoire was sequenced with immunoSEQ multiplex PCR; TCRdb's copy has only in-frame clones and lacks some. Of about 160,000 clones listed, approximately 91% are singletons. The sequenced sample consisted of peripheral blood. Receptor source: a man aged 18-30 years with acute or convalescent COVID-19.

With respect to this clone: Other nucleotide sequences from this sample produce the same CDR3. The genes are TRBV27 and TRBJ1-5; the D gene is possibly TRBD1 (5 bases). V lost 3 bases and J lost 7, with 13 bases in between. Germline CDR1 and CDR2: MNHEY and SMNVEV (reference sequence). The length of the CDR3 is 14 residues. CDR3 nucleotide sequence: TGTGCCAGCAGTTTCTCGGGGGGGAACCAGCCCCAGCATTTT. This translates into CASSFSGGNQPQHF.

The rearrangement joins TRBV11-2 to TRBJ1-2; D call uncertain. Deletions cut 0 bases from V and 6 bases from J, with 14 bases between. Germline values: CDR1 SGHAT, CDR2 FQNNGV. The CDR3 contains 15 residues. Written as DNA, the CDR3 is TGTGCCAGCAGCTTAGATCGGCAGGTTTGGGATGGCTACACCTTC. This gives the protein CASSLDRQVWDGYTF.

The CDR3 spells CASSLTGTANEKLFF. The CDR3 DNA is TGTGCCAGTAGTCTGACAGGGACCGCTAATGAAAAACTGTTTTTT. The chain carries TRBV19 and TRBJ1-4, with 7 positions matching TRBD1. The CDR3 has 15 amino acids. Losses at the gene ends were 5 bases for V and 3 bases for J; bases not matched to a gene: 6. CDR1 is LNHDA, CDR2 SQIVND, per germline (reference sequence).

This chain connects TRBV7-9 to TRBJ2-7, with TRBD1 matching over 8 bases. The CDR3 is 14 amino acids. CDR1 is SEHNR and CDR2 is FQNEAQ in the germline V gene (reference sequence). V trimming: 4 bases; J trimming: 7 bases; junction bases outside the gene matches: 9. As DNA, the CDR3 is TGTGCCAGCAGCTCCCGGACAGGGATGGAGGAGCAGTACTTC. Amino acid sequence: CASSSRTGMEEQYF.

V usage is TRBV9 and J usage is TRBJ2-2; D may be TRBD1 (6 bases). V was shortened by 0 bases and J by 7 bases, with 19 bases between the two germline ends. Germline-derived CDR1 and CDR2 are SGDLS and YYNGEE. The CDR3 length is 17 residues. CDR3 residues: CASSVGGRSPRIGELFF. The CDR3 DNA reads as TGTGCCAGCAGCGTAGGGGGGCGATCACCCCGGATCGGGGAGCTGTTTTTT.

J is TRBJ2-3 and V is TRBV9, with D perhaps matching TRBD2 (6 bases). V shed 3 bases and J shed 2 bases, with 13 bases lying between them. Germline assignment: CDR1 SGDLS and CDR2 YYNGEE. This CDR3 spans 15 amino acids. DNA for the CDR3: TGTGCCAGCAGCGCCCGGGACTTCCACACAGATACGCAGTATTTT. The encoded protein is CASSARDFHTDTQYF.

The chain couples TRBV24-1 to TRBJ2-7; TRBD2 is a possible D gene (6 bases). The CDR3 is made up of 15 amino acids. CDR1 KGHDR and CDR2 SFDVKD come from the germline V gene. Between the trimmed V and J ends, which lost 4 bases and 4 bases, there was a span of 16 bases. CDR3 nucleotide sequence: TGTGCCACCAGTGAGATGCGGAGGGTAGATTACGAGCAGTACTTC. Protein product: CATSEMRRVDYEQYF.

CDR3 bases: TGTGCCAGCAGCTTAGTCGGGGATACGCAGTATTTT. This encodes CASSLVGDTQYF. The gene calls are TRBV7-9 and TRBJ2-3, with D hard to call. Trimming pared 1 base from V and 6 bases from J, leaving 5 bases between. CDR3 length: 12 amino acids. Looked up from germline, CDR1 is SEHNR and CDR2 is FQNEAQ (reference sequence).

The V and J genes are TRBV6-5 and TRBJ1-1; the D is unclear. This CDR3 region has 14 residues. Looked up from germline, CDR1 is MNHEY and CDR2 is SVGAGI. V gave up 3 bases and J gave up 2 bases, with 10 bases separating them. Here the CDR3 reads CASSYSVPNTEAFF. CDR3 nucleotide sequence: TGTGCCAGCAGTTATTCGGTCCCTAACACTGAAGCTTTCTTT.

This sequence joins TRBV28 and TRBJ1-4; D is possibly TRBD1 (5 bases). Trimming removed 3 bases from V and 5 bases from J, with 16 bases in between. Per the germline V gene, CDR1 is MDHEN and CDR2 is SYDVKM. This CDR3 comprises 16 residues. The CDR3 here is CASSLLAGLPNEKLFF. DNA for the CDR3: TGTGCCAGCAGTTTGTTGGCGGGACTGCCGAATGAAAAACTGTTTTTT.

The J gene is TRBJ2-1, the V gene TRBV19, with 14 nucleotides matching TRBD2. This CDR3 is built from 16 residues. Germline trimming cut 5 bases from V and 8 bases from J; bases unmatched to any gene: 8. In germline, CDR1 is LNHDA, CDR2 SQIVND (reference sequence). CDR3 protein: CASSLTGLAGAYEQFF. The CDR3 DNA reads TGTGCCAGTAGTCTTACGGGACTAGCGGGAGCCTATGAGCAGTTCTTC. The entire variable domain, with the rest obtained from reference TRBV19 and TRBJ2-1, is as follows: DGGITQSPKYLFRKEGQNVTLSCEQNLNHDAMYWYRQDPGQGLRLIYYSQIVNDFQKGDIAEGYSVSREKKESFPLTVTSAQKNPTAFYLCASSLTGLAGAYEQFFGPGTRLTVL.

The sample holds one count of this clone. CDR3 region: CASSSQVRRGLYTIYF. The CDR3, as DNA: TGTGCCAGCAGCTCACAGGTCCGCAGGGGGCTATACACCATATATTTT. The chain links TRBV5-6 to TRBJ1-3, with 8 bases lining up with TRBD1. Germline V lookup: CDR1 SGHDT, CDR2 YYEEEE. This CDR3 comprises 16 residues. Germline trimming cut 3 bases from V and 8 bases from J; bases unmatched to any gene: 13.

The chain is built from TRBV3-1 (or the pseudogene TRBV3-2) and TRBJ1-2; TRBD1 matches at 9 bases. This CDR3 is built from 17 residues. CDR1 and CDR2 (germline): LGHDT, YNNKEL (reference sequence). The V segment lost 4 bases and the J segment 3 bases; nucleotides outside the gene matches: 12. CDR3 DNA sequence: TGTGCCAGCAGCCCATTACCGGGACAGGGTGAGGACTATGGCTACACCTTC. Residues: CASSPLPGQGEDYGYTF.

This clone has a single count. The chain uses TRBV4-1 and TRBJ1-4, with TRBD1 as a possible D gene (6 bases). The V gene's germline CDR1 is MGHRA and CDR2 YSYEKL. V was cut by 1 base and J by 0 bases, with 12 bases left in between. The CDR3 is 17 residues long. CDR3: CASSQGGGGATNEKLFF. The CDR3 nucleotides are TGCGCCAGCAGCCAAGGGGGGGGCGGCGCAACTAATGAAAAACTGTTTTTT.

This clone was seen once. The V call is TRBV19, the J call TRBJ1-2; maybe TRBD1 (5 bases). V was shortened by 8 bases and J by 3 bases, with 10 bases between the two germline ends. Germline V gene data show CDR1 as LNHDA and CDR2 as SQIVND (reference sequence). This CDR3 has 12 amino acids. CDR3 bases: TGTGCCAGTTCACAGGCAGACTATGGCTACACCTTC. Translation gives CASSQADYGYTF.

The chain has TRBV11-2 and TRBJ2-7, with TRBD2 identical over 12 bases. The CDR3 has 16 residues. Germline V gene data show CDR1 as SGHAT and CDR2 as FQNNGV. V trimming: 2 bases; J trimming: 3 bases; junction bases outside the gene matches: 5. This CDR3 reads CASSLYRLAGDYEQYF. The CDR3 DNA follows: TGTGCCAGCAGCTTATATCGACTAGCGGGAGACTACGAGCAGTACTTC.

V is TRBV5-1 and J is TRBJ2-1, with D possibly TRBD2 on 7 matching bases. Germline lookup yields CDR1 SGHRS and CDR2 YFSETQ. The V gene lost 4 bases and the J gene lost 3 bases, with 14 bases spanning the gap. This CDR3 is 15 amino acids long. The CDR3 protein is CASSGGANNYNEQFF. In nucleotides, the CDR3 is TGCGCCAGCAGCGGGGGGGCCAATAACTACAATGAGCAGTTCTTC.

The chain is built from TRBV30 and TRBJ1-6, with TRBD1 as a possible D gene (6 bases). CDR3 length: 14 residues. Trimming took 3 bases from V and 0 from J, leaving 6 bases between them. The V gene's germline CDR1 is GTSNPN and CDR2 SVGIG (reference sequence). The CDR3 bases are TGTGCCTGGAGGGACAGCTCCTATAATTCACCCCTCCACTTT. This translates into CAWRDSSYNSPLHF.

The CDR3 DNA follows: TGTGCCAGCTACAGGACACTACTTAGCAATCAGCCCCAGCATTTT. It translates to CASYRTLLSNQPQHF. This rearrangement joins TRBV28 to TRBJ1-5; tentative D call: TRBD1 (5 bases). V lost 8 bases to trimming and J lost 0 bases, with 14 bases between them. This CDR3 is 15 amino acids long. Germline CDR1 is MDHEN and CDR2 is SYDVKM. Full variable domain (remainder filled in from reference TRBV28 and TRBJ1-5): DVKVTQSSRYLVKRTGEKVFLECVQDMDHENMFWYRQDPGLGLRLIYFSYDVKMKEKGDIPEGYSVSREKKERFSLILESASTNQTSMYLCASYRTLLSNQPQHFGDGTRLSIL.

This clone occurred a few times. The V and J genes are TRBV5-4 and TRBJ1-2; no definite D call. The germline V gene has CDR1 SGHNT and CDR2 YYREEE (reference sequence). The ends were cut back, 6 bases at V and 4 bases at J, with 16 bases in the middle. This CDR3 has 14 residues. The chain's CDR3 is CASTNVPQAYGYTF. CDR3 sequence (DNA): TGTGCCAGCACCAATGTTCCCCAGGCCTATGGCTACACCTTC.